A single sample is the source of the 19 T cell receptor beta chains below, sequenced in a study of blood T cells in healthy people across ages (dated by TCRdb to the mid-2010s). The library relied on 5' RACE. The listed sequencing device is Illumina HiSeq 2500. The second PCR ran for about 7 to 11 cycles and used a J-beta primer mix along with a sample-barcoded 5' primer. Starting from the raw public reads, TCRdb applied fastp trimming at Q25, assembled clones with MiXCR and retained in-frame beta chains. Every entry covers one CDR3 protein and lists the most common genes and DNA from its rows. The sample yields over a million distinct CDR3 sequences; around 55% were counted once. In total, the top ten clones hold 5.5% to 8% of the sample. The sample comprised blood. These receptor sequences come from a man aged 18-30 years in good health.

There are a few counts of this clonotype. The J gene is TRBJ2-3, the V gene TRBV29-1; no definite D call. Trimming shortened V by 8 bases and J by 0 bases, and 6 bases separated the two germline ends. Looked up from germline, CDR1 is SQVTM and CDR2 is ANQGSEA. CDR3 size: 11 residues. Here the CDR3 reads CSFKSTDTQYF. DNA of the CDR3: TGCAGCTTTAAGAGCACAGATACGCAGTATTTT.

This chain joins TRBV20-1 and TRBJ2-1, with D unclear. Trimming shortened V by 5 bases and J by 6 bases, and 20 bases separated the two germline ends. The CDR3 runs 15 residues. The germline V gene encodes CDR1 DFQATT and CDR2 SNEGSKA (reference sequence). DNA of the CDR3: TGCAGTGCTGCTAGTGCCCAAAAGGAATCCAATGAGCAGTTCTTC. Translation: CSAASAQKESNEQFF.

This sequence joins TRBV20-1 and TRBJ2-3; D gene uncertain. Per the germline V gene, CDR1 is DFQATT and CDR2 is SNEGSKA (reference sequence). V was cut by 3 bases and J by 4 bases, with 5 bases left in between. The CDR3 has 11 amino acids. CDR3 protein: CSASTPDTQYF. Here the CDR3 DNA reads TGCAGTGCTAGTACTCCAGATACGCAGTATTTT.

This clonotype was counted between two and nine times. The DNA of the CDR3 is TGTGCCAGCAGCCAAGATTACGCTCAGGGCTACACCTTC. Protein sequence: CASSQDYAQGYTF. The V gene is TRBV4-2, the J gene TRBJ1-2; D is unresolved. Trimming stripped 0 bases from V and 8 bases from J, with 10 bases between. The CDR3 spans 13 residues. Per germline, CDR1 LGHNA and CDR2 YNFKEQ.

This chain connects TRBV7-6 to TRBJ2-5; TRBD1 agrees at 10 bases. The CDR3 has 17 amino acids. Trimming removed 5 bases from V and 5 bases from J; junction bases left unmatched: 14. The germline V gene has CDR1 SGHVS and CDR2 FNYEAQ. The CDR3 nucleotides are TGTGCCAGCAGCCCGTCTCGACAGGGGGCGATCGGGGAGACCCAGTACTTC. Amino acid sequence: CASSPSRQGAIGETQYF.

The V gene is TRBV5-1, the J gene TRBJ2-1; TRBD2 matches at 7 bases. Germline CDR1 and CDR2: SGHRS and YFSETQ. After removal of 2 bases from V and 2 bases from J, the junction contained 4 bases not matched to a gene. This CDR3 has 15 amino acids. The CDR3 is CASSFAGVTYNEQFF. CDR3 nucleotides: TGCGCCAGCAGCTTTGCGGGGGTGACCTACAATGAGCAGTTCTTC.

This chain joins TRBV6-6 and TRBJ1-4; a weak D match, TRBD1 (5 bases). V lost 3 bases to trimming and J lost 8 bases, with 16 bases between them. Germline assignment: CDR1 MNHNY and CDR2 SVGAGI (reference sequence). The CDR3 spans 15 residues. CDR3 loop: CASSYPGREGEKLFF. The CDR3 DNA is TGTGCCAGCAGTTATCCAGGACGGGAGGGGGAAAAACTGTTTTTT.

The chain combines TRBV20-1 with TRBJ2-5, with D uncertain. V lost 1 base to trimming and J lost 0 bases, with 12 bases between them. The germline gives CDR1 DFQATT, CDR2 SNEGSKA (reference sequence). There are 15 residues in the CDR3. The CDR3 protein is CSARVGFSYQETQYF. In DNA form, the CDR3 reads TGCAGTGCTAGAGTCGGGTTTTCGTACCAAGAGACCCAGTACTTC.

V and J are TRBV4-2 and TRBJ2-3; D is uncertain. This CDR3 has 12 amino acids. Germline V gives CDR1 LGHNA, CDR2 YNFKEQ. V lost 7 bases, J lost 5 bases, and 10 bases lay in between. The CDR3 sequence: CASNSPGDTQYF. The DNA for the CDR3 is TGTGCCAGCAACTCCCCTGGAGATACGCAGTATTTT.

The V call is TRBV20-1, the J call TRBJ2-1; 7 bases are shared with TRBD2. Germline V gene data show CDR1 as DFQATT and CDR2 as SNEGSKA (reference sequence). The CDR3 is 14 amino acids. V was pared by 3 bases and J by 5 bases, with 7 bases of the junction left unmatched. The CDR3, as DNA: TGCAGTGCTAGCCCCAGCGGGGTTAACAATGAGCAGTTCTTC. Amino acids: CSASPSGVNNEQFF.

V gene TRBV12-3 or TRBV12-4 combines with J gene TRBJ2-5; no clear D gene. The V end was cut by 6 bases, the J end by 5 bases, with 13 bases between. This CDR3 has 13 amino acids. The chain's CDR3 is CASRSEMDETQYF. The CDR3 nucleotides read TGTGCCAGCAGGTCTGAAATGGATGAGACCCAGTACTTC.

This clonotype was recorded a few times. The CDR3: CASSYSSRDETQYF. For the CDR3, the DNA is TGTGCCAGCAGTTACTCCTCGAGGGATGAGACCCAGTACTTC. The chain recombines TRBV6-5 with TRBJ2-5, with a tentative D call TRBD2 (5 bases). Per germline, CDR1 MNHEY and CDR2 SVGAGI. The CDR3 spans 14 residues. Between the trimmed V and J ends, which lost 0 bases and 5 bases, there was a span of 10 bases.

This clonotype was observed a handful of times. The V call is TRBV6-2 or TRBV6-3, the J call TRBJ2-1; D may be TRBD1 or TRBD2 (5 bases each). The CDR3 runs 13 residues. Germline CDR1 and CDR2: MNHEY and SVGEGT. V gave up 5 bases and J gave up 4 bases, with 9 bases separating them. CDR3 DNA sequence: TGTGCCAGCAGTAGGGGAGTATACAATGAGCAGTTCTTC. Translation: CASSRGVYNEQFF.

This clonotype showed up just a few times. This chain connects TRBV7-9 to TRBJ2-4, with D tentatively TRBD2 (6 bases). The V gene lost 7 bases and the J gene lost 8 bases, with 15 bases spanning the gap. Germline V gene lookup returns CDR1 SEHNR and CDR2 FQNEAQ (reference sequence). The CDR3 runs to 13 residues. The CDR3 DNA follows: TGTGCCAGCAACACCCAGGAGGGCCACATTCAGTACTTC. This gives the protein CASNTQEGHIQYF.

The chain employs TRBV30 and TRBJ2-7; perhaps TRBD1 as D (6 bases). V shed 6 bases and J shed 3 bases, with 21 bases lying between them. CDR3 length: 15 residues. CDR1 is GTSNPN and CDR2 is SVGIG in the germline V gene (reference sequence). The CDR3 is CACKDRTVAIYEQYF. CDR3 DNA sequence: TGTGCCTGCAAGGATAGGACAGTGGCCATCTACGAGCAGTACTTC.

This clonotype was picked up a small number of times. This chain links TRBV3-1 with TRBJ2-1; D may be TRBD2 (6 bases). CDR3 length: 12 amino acids. The germline V and J ends were trimmed by 1 base and 15 bases, with 13 bases remaining between them. Germline V CDR1 and CDR2: LGHDT, YNNKEL (reference sequence). CDR3: CASSQGGGERFF. The CDR3, as DNA: TGTGCCAGCAGCCAAGGGGGCGGGGAGAGGTTCTTC.

V is TRBV6-1 and J is TRBJ1-2; D is undetermined. V shed 4 bases and J shed 8 bases, with 17 bases lying between them. In germline, CDR1 is MNHNS, CDR2 SASEGT. The CDR3 has 14 residues. CDR3 sequence reads: CASSVSGPTAGYTF. The CDR3 region has the DNA TGTGCCAGCAGTGTCTCCGGGCCAACCGCGGGCTACACCTTC.

This chain connects TRBV11-2 to TRBJ2-2; 8 nucleotides align to TRBD2. With V trimmed by 4 bases and J by 7 bases, 11 bases remained unmatched. The germline gives CDR1 SGHAT, CDR2 FQNNGV. The CDR3 has 16 amino acids. This chain's CDR3 is CASSSHQTSVSGELFF. In nucleotides, the CDR3 is TGTGCCAGCAGCTCCCACCAGACTAGCGTTAGCGGGGAGCTGTTTTTT.

A word on this clonotype: Germline is not matched at one junction end, which may reflect a read error. The rearrangement joins TRBV3-1 to TRBJ2-5, with TRBD1 identical over 7 bases. The CDR3 is 13 residues long. Germline V gene lookup returns CDR1 LGHDT and CDR2 YNNKEL (reference sequence). In nucleotides, the CDR3 is TGTGCCAGCAACCAAGGGACAGAGGAGACCCAGTACTTC. This gives the protein CASNQGTEETQYF.